This TCR beta chain was sequenced during a study of cytomegalovirus exposure and HLA in healthy donors. Study as a whole: In terms of ancestry, the Caucasian-associated cluster contained about four fifths of the roughly 400 genotyped donors. Overall study results and limits: In a later analysis, most CMV-associated TCR beta chains appeared HLA-restricted. TRBV6-2, TRBV6-3 and other indistinguishable V segments were excluded. In a later analysis, TCR beta V- and J-gene trimming showed a link to a missense DCLRE1C variant.

PCR employed 60 Vbeta and 13 Jbeta primers. Some clones are missing from TCRdb's copy, which holds only in-frame ones; the method was immunoSEQ multiplex PCR. Of approximately 150,000 clones listed, 70% to 80% are singletons. Between the trimmed V and J ends, which lost 1 base and 5 bases, there was a span of 9 bases. The germline V gene encodes CDR1 SGDLS and CDR2 YYNGEE. The CDR3 consists of 13 residues. Note on this clone: The antigen is not known.

V usage is TRBV9 and J usage is TRBJ2-5, with D possibly TRBD2 on 5 matching bases. Sequenced material: PBMCs. The clonotype originates from a woman aged 40 to 50 in good health and CMV-seronegative. In DNA, the CDR3 is TGTGCCAGCAGCGTACGCCCGGGGGAGACCCAGTACTTC. Translating it yields CASSVRPGETQYF.